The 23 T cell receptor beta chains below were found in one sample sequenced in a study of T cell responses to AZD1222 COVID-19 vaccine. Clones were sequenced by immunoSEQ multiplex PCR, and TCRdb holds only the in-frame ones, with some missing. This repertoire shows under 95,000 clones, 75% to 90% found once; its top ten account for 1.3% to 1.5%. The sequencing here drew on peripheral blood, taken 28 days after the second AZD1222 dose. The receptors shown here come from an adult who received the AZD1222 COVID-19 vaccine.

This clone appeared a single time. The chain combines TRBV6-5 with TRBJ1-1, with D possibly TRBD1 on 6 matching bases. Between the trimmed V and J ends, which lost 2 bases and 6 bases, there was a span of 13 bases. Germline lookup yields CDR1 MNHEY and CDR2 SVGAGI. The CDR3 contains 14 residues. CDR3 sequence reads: CASSYLGQTPEAFF. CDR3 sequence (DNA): TGTGCCAGCAGTTACCTAGGACAGACCCCTGAAGCTTTCTTT.

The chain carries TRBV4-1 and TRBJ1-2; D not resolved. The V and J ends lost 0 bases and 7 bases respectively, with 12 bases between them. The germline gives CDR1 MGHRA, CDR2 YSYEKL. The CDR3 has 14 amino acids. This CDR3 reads CASSQDREGFGYTF. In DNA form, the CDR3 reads TGCGCCAGCAGCCAAGATAGGGAGGGCTTTGGCTACACCTTC.

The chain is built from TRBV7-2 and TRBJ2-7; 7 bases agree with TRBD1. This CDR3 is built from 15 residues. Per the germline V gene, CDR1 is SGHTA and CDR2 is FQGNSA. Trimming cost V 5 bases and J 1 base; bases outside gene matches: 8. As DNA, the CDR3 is TGTGCCAGCAGCAACCACAGGGGCTATTCCTACGAGCAGTACTTC. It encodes CASSNHRGYSYEQYF.

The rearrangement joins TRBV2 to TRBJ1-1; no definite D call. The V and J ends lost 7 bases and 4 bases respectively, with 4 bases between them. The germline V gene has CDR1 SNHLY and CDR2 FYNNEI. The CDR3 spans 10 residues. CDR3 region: CASKVTEAFF. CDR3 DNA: TGTGCCAGCAAGGTCACTGAAGCTTTCTTT.

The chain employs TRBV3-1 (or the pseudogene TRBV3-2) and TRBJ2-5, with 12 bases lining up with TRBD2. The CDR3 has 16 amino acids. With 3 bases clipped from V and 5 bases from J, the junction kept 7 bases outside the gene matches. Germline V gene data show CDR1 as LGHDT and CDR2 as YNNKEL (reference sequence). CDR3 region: CASSQYLAGGPETQYF. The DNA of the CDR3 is TGTGCCAGCAGCCAGTATCTAGCGGGGGGGCCGGAGACCCAGTACTTC.

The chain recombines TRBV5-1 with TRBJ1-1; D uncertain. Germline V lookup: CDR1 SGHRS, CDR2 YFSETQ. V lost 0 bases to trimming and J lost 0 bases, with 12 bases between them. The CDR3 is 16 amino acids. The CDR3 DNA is TGCGCCAGCAGCTTGGAGAGCCCCAGAATGAACACTGAAGCTTTCTTT. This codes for CASSLESPRMNTEAFF.

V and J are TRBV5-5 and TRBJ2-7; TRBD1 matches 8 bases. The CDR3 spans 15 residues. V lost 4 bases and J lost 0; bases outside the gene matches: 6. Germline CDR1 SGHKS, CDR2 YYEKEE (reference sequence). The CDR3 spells CASSDRGGGSYEQYF. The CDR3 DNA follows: TGTGCCAGCAGCGACAGGGGTGGCGGCTCCTACGAGCAGTACTTC.

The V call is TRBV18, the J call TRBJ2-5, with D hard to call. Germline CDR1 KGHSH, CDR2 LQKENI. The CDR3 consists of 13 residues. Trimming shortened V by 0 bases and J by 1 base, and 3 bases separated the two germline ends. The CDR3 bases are TGTGCCAGCTCACCACCTACCCAAGAGACCCAGTACTTC. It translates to CASSPPTQETQYF.

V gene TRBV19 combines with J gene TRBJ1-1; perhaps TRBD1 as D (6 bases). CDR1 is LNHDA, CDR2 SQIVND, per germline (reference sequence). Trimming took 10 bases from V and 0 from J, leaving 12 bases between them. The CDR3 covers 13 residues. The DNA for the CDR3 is TGTGCCACAAGGGACAAAATGAACACTGAAGCTTTCTTT. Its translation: CATRDKMNTEAFF.

Here the CDR3 reads CASSVGMNTGELFF. CDR3 nucleotides: TGTGCCAGCAGCGTAGGAATGAACACCGGGGAGCTGTTTTTT. The V and J genes are TRBV9 and TRBJ2-2; the D is unclear. This CDR3 region has 14 residues. The germline V gene has CDR1 SGDLS and CDR2 YYNGEE. Trimming shortened V by 0 bases and J by 1 base, and 4 bases separated the two germline ends.

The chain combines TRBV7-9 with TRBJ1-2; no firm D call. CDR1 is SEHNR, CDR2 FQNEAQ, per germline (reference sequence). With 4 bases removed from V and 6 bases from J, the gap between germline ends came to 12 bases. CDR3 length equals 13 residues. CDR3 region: CASSSREKDGYTF. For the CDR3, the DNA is TGTGCCAGCAGCTCCCGGGAGAAGGATGGCTACACCTTC.

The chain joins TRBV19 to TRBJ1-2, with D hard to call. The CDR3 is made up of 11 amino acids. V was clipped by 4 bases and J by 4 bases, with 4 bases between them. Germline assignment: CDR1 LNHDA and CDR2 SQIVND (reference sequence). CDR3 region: CASSNGYGYTF. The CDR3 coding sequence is TGTGCCAGTAGTAACGGCTATGGCTACACCTTC.

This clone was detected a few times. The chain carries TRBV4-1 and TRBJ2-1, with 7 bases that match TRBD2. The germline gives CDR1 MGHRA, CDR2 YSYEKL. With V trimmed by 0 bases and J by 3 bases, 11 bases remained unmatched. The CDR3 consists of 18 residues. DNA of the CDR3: TGCGCCAGCAGCCAAGAAGGGGTGGCGGGGGACCACTACAATGAGCAGTTCTTC. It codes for CASSQEGVAGDHYNEQFF.

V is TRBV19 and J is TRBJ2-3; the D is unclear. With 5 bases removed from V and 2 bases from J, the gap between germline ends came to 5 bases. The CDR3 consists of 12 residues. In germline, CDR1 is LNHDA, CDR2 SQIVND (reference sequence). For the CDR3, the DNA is TGTGCCAGTAGTCCCTCCACAGATACGCAGTATTTT. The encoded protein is CASSPSTDTQYF.

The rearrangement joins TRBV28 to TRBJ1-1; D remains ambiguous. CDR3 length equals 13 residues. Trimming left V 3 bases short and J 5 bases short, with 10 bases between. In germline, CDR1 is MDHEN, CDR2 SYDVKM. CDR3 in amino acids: CASSLVLETEAFF. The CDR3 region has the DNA TGTGCCAGCAGTTTGGTTCTGGAGACTGAAGCTTTCTTT.

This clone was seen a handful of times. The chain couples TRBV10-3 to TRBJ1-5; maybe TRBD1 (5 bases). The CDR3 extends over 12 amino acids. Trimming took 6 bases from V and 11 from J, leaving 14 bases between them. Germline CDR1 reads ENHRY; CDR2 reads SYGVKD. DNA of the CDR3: TGTGCCATCAGCCGGGACTCCTCCGCCCAGCATTTT. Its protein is CAISRDSSAQHF.

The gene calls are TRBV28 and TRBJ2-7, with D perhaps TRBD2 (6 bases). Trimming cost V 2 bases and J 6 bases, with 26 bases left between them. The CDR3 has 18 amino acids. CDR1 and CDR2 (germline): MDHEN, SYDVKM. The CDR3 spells CASSLQSGLPRYGSEQYF. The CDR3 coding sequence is TGTGCCAGCAGTTTACAGTCGGGACTCCCAAGATACGGGAGCGAGCAGTACTTC.

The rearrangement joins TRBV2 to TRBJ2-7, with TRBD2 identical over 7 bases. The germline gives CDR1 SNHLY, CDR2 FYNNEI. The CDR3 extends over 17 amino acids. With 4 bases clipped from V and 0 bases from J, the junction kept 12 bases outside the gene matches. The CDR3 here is CASSVDRVSGSSYEQYF. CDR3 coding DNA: TGTGCCAGCAGTGTTGACCGGGTTAGCGGGTCCTCCTACGAGCAGTACTTC. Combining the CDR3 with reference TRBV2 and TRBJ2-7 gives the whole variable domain EPEVTQTPSHQVTQMGQEVILRCVPISNHLYFYWYRQILGQKVEFLVSFYNNEISEKSEIFDDQFSVERPDGSNFTLKIRSTKLEDSAMYFCASSVDRVSGSSYEQYFGPGTRLTVT.

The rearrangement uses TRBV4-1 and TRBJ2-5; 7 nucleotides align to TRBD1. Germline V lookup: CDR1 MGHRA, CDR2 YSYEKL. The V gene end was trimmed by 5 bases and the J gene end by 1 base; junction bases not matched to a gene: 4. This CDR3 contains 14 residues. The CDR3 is CASSDRDSQETQYF. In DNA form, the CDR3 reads TGCGCCAGCAGCGACCGGGACAGCCAAGAGACCCAGTACTTC.

The CDR3 nucleotides read TGTGCCAGCAGCTATGGGGGCAATGAGCAGTTCTTC. Translated: CASSYGGNEQFF. This sequence joins TRBV7-9 and TRBJ2-1; D could derive from TRBD1 or TRBD2 (5 bases each). The CDR3 contains 12 residues. Trimming cost V 4 bases and J 6 bases, with 7 bases left between them. The germline V gene encodes CDR1 SEHNR and CDR2 FQNEAQ (reference sequence).

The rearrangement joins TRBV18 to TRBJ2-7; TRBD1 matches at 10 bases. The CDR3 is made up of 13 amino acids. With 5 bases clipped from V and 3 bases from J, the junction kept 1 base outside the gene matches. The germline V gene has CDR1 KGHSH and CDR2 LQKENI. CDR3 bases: TGTGCCAGCTCAAGGGACAGGGGCTACGAGCAGTACTTC. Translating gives CASSRDRGYEQYF.

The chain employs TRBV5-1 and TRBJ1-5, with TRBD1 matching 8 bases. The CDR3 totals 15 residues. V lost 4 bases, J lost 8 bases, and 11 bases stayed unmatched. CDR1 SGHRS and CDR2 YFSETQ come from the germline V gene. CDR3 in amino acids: CASSIGQGLTEPQHF. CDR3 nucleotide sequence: TGCGCCAGCAGCATTGGACAGGGCTTAACGGAGCCCCAGCATTTT. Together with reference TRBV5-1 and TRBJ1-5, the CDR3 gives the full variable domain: KAGVTQTPRYLIKTRGQQVTLSCSPISGHRSVSWYQQTPGQGLQFLFEYFSETQRNKGNFPGRFSGRQFSNSRSEMNVSTLELGDSALYLCASSIGQGLTEPQHFGDGTRLSIL.

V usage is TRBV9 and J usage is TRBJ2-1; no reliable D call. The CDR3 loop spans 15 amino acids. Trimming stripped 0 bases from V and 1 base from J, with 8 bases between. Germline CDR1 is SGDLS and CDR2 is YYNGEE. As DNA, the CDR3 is TGTGCCAGCAGCGTAGGGATCGGGTCCTACAATGAGCAGTTCTTC. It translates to CASSVGIGSYNEQFF.